These 6 T cell receptor beta chains share one sample of origin, sequenced in a study of a mutant IDH1 vaccine in newly diagnosed glioma. The time point: week 5, during vaccination. Every vaccine dose comprised 300 ug of mutant IDH1 20-mer peptide plus topical imiquimod. Here immunoSEQ multiplex PCR was the method, and the copy in TCRdb shows in-frame clones only, minus some. The sample has around 30,000 clones; around 58% are singletons. These receptors' targets are unknown. Specimen: PBMCs, collected from a glioma patient whose treatment included an IDH1 peptide vaccine. Receptor source: a young woman with glioma.

The rearrangement links TRBV5-6 to TRBJ1-3, with D perhaps TRBD1 (5 bases). Germline V gene sequence: CDR1 SGHDT, CDR2 YYEEEE. This CDR3 is 13 amino acids long. V dropped 1 base and J dropped 8 bases, with 10 bases sitting between them. The CDR3 nucleotides are TGTGCCAGCAGCTTGTTCAGGGTAGACACCATATATTTT. Protein: CASSLFRVDTIYF. Full variable domain (missing parts from reference TRBV5-6 and TRBJ1-3): DAGVTQSPTHLIKTRGQQVTLRCSPKSGHDTVSWYQQALGQGPQFIFQYYEEEERQRGNFPDRFSGHQFPNYSSELNVNALLLGDSALYLCASSLFRVDTIYFGEGSWLTVV.

The rearrangement joins TRBV7-9 to TRBJ2-4; D may correspond to TRBD1 or TRBD2 (5 bases each). V was trimmed by 1 base and J by 2 bases, leaving 15 bases between them. This CDR3 has 17 residues. Germline CDR1 reads SEHNR; CDR2 reads FQNEAQ (reference sequence). Here the CDR3 reads CASSLVRGAITKNIQYF. DNA for the CDR3: TGTGCCAGCAGCTTAGTGAGGGGCGCGATAACCAAAAACATTCAGTACTTC.

This chain joins TRBV2 and TRBJ2-7; no firm D call. The CDR3 runs 14 residues. Germline CDR1 is SNHLY and CDR2 is FYNNEI. Trimming cost V 11 bases and J 0 bases, with 17 bases left between them. The CDR3 DNA reads TGTGCCCGAAGCGCGGACCGTGCCTCCTACGAGCAGTACTTC. Amino acid sequence: CARSADRASYEQYF.

This chain links TRBV2 with TRBJ1-1, with 8 bases matching TRBD1. Unmatched junction bases numbered 3, after V lost 5 bases and J lost 1 base. Germline V gene sequence: CDR1 SNHLY, CDR2 FYNNEI. The CDR3 is 14 amino acids. Here the CDR3 DNA reads TGTGCCAGCAGTTTAGGACAGGGGAACACTGAAGCTTTCTTT. Translating it yields CASSLGQGNTEAFF.

This chain joins TRBV27 and TRBJ1-2; tentative D call: TRBD1 (5 bases). Germline values: CDR1 MNHEY, CDR2 SMNVEV (reference sequence). The CDR3 contains 16 residues. The V gene lost 6 bases and the J gene lost 3 bases, with 20 bases spanning the gap. CDR3 nucleotide sequence: TGTGCCAGCAGCTCACTTGGTAGGGGAGGTGACTATGGCTACACCTTC. Its translation is CASSSLGRGGDYGYTF.

V and J are TRBV2 and TRBJ1-1; tentative D call: TRBD1 (5 bases). Per germline, CDR1 SNHLY and CDR2 FYNNEI. Trimming stripped 5 bases from V and 1 base from J, with 11 bases between. The CDR3 is 14 amino acids. CDR3 sequence: CASSKFQGNTEAFF. DNA for the CDR3: TGTGCCAGCAGTAAGTTCCAGGGGAACACTGAAGCTTTCTTT.